This TCR beta chain was documented in a study of lymphopenia after photon versus proton radiotherapy. Study observations and caveats: Post-nadir diversity loss with photons came from oligoclonal expansion, particularly CD8+ Temra cells. Authors raise, but do not show, better survival with proton therapy.

A word on this clone: What it binds is unknown.

Libraries were prepared by immunoSEQ multiplex PCR; TCRdb keeps only in-frame clonotypes and omits some of them. The repertoire holds around 13,000 clones, with under 90% as singletons. Germline V lookup: CDR1 MNHNY, CDR2 SVGAGI (reference sequence). The CDR3 runs 15 residues. The germline V and J ends were trimmed by 6 bases and 4 bases, with 15 bases remaining between them. The rearrangement uses TRBV6-6 and TRBJ2-2; D is possibly TRBD2 (5 bases). The starting material was peripheral blood, obtained from a patient treated with photon-based radiotherapy. The source of this sequence is a man in his forties or fifties with gastric cancer. For the CDR3, the DNA is TGTGCCAGCAGCTATGTTCCGGGGAGCACCGGGGAGCTGTTTTTT. It is translated as CASSYVPGSTGELFF.